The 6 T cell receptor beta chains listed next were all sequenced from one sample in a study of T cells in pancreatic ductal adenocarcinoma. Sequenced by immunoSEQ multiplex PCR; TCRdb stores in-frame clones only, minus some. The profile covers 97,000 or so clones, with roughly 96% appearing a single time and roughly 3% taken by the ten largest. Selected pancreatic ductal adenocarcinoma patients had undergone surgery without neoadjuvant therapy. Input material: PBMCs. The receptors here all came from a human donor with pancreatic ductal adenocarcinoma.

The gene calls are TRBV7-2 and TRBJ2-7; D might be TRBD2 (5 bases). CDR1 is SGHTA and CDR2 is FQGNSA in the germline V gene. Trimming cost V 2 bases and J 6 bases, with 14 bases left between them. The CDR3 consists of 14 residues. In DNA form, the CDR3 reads TGTGCCAGCAGCTTAACGGGAACATCCCTCGAGCAGTACTTC. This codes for CASSLTGTSLEQYF.

The CDR3 DNA sequence: TGTGCCAGCAGCTTATCAGTTTGGGAGACCCAGTACTTC. Its translation: CASSLSVWETQYF. V usage is TRBV7-3 and J usage is TRBJ2-5; unclear D gene. From germline, CDR1 is SGHTA and CDR2 FQGTGA. With 2 bases removed from V and 5 bases from J, the gap between germline ends came to 9 bases. The CDR3 has 13 amino acids.

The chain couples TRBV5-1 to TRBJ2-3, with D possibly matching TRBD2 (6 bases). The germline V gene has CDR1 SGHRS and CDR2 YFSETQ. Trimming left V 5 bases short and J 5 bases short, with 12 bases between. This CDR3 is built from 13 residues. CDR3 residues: CASRPGVEDTQYF. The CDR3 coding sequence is TGCGCCAGCAGACCGGGAGTTGAAGATACGCAGTATTTT.

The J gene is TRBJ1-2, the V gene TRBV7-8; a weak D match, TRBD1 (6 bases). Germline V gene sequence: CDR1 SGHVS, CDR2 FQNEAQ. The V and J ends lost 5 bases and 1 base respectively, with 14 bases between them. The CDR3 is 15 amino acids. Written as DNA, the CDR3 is TGTGCCAGCAGCCCTCGGGACACCCTTAACTATGGCTACACCTTC. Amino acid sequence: CASSPRDTLNYGYTF. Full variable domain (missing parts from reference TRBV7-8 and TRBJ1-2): GAGVSQSPRYKVAKRGQDVALRCDPISGHVSLFWYQQALGQGPEFLTYFQNEAQLDKSGLPSDRFFAERPEGSVSTLKIQRTQQEDSAVYLCASSPRDTLNYGYTFGSGTRLTVV.

The CDR3 bases are TGTGCCAGCAGTGTACAGGGGGTCCCCTACGAGCAGTACTTC. Its protein is CASSVQGVPYEQYF. This chain links TRBV2 with TRBJ2-7, with 8 bases matching TRBD1. With 4 bases clipped from V and 2 bases from J, the junction kept 4 bases outside the gene matches. Germline V gene sequence: CDR1 SNHLY, CDR2 FYNNEI. This CDR3 has 14 residues.

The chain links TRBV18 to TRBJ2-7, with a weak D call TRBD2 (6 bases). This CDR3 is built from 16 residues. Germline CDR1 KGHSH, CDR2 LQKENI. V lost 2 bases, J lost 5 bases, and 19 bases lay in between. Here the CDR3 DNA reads TGTGCCAGCTCACCAAGGCCGGGCGGGAATACCAACGAGCAGTACTTC. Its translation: CASSPRPGGNTNEQYF.